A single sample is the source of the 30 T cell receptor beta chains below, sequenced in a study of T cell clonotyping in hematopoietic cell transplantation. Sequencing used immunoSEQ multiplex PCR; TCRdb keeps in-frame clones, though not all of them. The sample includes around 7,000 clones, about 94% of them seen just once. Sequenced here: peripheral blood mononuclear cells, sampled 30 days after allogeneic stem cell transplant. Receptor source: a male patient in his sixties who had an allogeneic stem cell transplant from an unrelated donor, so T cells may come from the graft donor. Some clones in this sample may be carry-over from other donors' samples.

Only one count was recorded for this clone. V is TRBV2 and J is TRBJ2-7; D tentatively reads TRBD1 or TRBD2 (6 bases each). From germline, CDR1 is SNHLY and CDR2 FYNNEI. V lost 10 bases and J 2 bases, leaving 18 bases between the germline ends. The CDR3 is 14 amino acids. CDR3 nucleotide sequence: TGTGCCATCCACGAGGGGGGACCCGCCTACGAGCAGTACTTC. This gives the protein CAIHEGGPAYEQYF. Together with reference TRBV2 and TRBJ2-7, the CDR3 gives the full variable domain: EPEVTQTPSHQVTQMGQEVILRCVPISNHLYFYWYRQILGQKVEFLVSFYNNEISEKSEIFDDQFSVERPDGSNFTLKIRSTKLEDSAMYFCAIHEGGPAYEQYFGPGTRLTVT.

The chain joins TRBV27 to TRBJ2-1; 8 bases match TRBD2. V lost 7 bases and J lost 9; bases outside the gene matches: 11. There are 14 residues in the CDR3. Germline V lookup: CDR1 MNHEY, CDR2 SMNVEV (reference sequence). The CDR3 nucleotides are TGTGCCAGCACAGGCGGGAGGATCGGTGGTGAGCAGTTCTTC. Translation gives CASTGGRIGGEQFF.

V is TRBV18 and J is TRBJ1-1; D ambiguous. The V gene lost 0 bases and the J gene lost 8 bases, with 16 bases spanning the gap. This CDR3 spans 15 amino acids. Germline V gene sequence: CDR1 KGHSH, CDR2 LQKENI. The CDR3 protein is CASSPPNKAFGEAFF. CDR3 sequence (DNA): TGTGCCAGCTCACCACCGAATAAGGCCTTTGGGGAAGCTTTCTTT.

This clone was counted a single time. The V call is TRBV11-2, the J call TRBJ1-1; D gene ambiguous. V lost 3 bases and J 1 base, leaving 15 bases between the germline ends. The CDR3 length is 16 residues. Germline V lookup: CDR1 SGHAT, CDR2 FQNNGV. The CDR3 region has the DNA TGTGCCAGCAGCTTTGCCTACGGACGGAAGAACACTGAAGCTTTCTTT. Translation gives CASSFAYGRKNTEAFF.

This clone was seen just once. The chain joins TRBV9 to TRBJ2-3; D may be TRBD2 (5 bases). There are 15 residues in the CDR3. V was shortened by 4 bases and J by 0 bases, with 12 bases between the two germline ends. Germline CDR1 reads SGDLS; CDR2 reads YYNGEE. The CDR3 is CASSPDYPSTDTQYF. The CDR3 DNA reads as TGTGCCAGCAGCCCCGACTACCCTAGCACAGATACGCAGTATTTT.

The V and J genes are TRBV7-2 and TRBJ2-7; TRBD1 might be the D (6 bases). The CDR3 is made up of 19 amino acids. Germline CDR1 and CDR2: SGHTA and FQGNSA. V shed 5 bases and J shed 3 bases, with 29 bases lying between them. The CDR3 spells CASSTAGVGVTTSRYEQYF. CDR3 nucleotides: TGTGCCAGCAGCACAGCAGGGGTAGGGGTGACTACCTCCCGCTACGAGCAGTACTTC. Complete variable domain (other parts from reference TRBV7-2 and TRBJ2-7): GAGVSQSPSNKVTEKGKDVELRCDPISGHTALYWYRQSLGQGLEFLIYFQGNSAPDKSGLPSDRFSAERTGGSVSTLTIQRTQQEDSAVYLCASSTAGVGVTTSRYEQYFGPGTRLTVT.

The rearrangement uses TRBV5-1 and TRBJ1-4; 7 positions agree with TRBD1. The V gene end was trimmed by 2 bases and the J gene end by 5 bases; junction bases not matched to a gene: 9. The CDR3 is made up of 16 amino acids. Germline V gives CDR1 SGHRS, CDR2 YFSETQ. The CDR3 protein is CASSFNTGQPNEKLFF. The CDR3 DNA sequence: TGCGCCAGCAGCTTTAACACGGGACAGCCAAATGAAAAACTGTTTTTT. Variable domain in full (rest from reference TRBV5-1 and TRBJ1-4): KAGVTQTPRYLIKTRGQQVTLSCSPISGHRSVSWYQQTPGQGLQFLFEYFSETQRNKGNFPGRFSGRQFSNSRSEMNVSTLELGDSALYLCASSFNTGQPNEKLFFGSGTQLSVL.

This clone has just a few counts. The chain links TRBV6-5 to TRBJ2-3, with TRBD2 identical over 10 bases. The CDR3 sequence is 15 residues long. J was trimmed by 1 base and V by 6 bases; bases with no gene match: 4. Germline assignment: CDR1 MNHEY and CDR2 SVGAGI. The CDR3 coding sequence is TGTGCCAGCAGACATGGACTAGCGGGCACAGATACGCAGTATTTT. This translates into CASRHGLAGTDTQYF.

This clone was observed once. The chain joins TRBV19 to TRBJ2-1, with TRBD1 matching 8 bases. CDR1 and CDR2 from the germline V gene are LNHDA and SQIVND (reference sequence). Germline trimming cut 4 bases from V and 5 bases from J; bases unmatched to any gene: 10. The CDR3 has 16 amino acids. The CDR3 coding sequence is TGTGCCAGTAGTACGCTGGGACAGGAGGGACACAATGAGCAGTTCTTC. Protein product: CASSTLGQEGHNEQFF.

The DNA of the CDR3 is TGTGCCAGCAGCTTTAAAGGACAGGGGCATAAGACCCAGTACTTC. It codes for CASSFKGQGHKTQYF. The rearrangement uses TRBV5-8 and TRBJ2-5, with TRBD1 matching 9 bases. The V segment lost 2 bases and the J segment 6 bases; nucleotides outside the gene matches: 8. CDR3 length equals 15 residues. The germline CDR1 and CDR2 sequences are SGHTS and YDEGEE. The variable domain in full, with the rest retrieved from reference TRBV5-8 and TRBJ2-5, is EAGVTQSPTHLIKTRGQQATLRCSPISGHTSVYWYQQALGLGLQFLLWYDEGEERNRGNFPPRFSGRQFPNYSSELNVNALELEDSALYLCASSFKGQGHKTQYFGPGTRLLVL.

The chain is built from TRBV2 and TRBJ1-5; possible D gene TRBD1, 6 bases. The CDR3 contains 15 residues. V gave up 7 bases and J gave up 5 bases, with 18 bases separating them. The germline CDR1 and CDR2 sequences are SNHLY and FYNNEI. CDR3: CASNWGRLGDQPQHF. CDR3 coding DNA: TGTGCCAGCAACTGGGGGCGTCTCGGTGATCAGCCCCAGCATTTT. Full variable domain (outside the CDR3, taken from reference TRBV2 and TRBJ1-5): EPEVTQTPSHQVTQMGQEVILRCVPISNHLYFYWYRQILGQKVEFLVSFYNNEISEKSEIFDDQFSVERPDGSNFTLKIRSTKLEDSAMYFCASNWGRLGDQPQHFGDGTRLSIL.

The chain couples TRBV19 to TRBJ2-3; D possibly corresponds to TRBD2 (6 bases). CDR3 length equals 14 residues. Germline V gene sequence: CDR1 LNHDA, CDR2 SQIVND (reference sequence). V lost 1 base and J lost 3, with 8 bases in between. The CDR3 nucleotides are TGTGCCAGTAGTATAGTAGCGGCTACAGATACGCAGTATTTT. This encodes CASSIVAATDTQYF. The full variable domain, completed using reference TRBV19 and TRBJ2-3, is DGGITQSPKYLFRKEGQNVTLSCEQNLNHDAMYWYRQDPGQGLRLIYYSQIVNDFQKGDIAEGYSVSREKKESFPLTVTSAQKNPTAFYLCASSIVAATDTQYFGPGTRLTVL.

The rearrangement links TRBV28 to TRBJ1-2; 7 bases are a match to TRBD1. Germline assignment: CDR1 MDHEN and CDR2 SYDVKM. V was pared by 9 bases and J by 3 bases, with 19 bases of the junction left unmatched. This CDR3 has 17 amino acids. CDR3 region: CASKNRGAGWSHYGYTF. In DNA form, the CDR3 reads TGTGCCAGTAAAAACAGGGGCGCAGGGTGGTCTCACTATGGCTACACCTTC.

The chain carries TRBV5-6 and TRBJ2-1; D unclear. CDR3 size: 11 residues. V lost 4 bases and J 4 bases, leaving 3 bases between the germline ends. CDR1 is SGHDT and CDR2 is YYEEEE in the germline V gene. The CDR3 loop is CASSQYNEQFF. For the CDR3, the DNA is TGTGCCAGCAGCCAGTACAATGAGCAGTTCTTC. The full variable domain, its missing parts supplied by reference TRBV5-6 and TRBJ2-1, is DAGVTQSPTHLIKTRGQQVTLRCSPKSGHDTVSWYQQALGQGPQFIFQYYEEEERQRGNFPDRFSGHQFPNYSSELNVNALLLGDSALYLCASSQYNEQFFGPGTRLTVL.

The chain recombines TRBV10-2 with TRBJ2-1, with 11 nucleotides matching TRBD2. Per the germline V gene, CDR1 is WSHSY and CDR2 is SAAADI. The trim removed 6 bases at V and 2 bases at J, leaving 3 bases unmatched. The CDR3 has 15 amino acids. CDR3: CASRMTSGTYNEQFF. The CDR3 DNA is TGCGCCAGCAGGATGACTAGCGGGACCTACAATGAGCAGTTCTTC.

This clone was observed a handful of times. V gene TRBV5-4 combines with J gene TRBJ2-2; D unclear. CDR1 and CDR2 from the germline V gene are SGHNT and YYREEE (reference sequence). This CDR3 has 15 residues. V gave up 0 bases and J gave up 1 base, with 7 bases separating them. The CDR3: CASSLEFRNTGELFF. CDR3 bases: TGTGCCAGCAGCTTGGAATTTCGGAACACCGGGGAGCTGTTTTTT.

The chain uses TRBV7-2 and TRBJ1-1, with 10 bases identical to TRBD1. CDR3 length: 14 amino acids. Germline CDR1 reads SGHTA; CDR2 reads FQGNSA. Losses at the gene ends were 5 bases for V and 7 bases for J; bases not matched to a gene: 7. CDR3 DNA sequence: TGTGCCAGCAGCCAGGGGGGACAGGGGAGTGAAGCTTTCTTT. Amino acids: CASSQGGQGSEAFF.

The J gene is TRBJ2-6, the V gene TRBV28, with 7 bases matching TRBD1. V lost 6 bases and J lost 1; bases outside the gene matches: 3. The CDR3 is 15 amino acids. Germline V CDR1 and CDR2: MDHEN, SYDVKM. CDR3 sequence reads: CASRYRGSGANVLTF. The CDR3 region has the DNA TGTGCCAGCAGATACAGGGGTTCTGGGGCCAACGTCCTGACTTTC.

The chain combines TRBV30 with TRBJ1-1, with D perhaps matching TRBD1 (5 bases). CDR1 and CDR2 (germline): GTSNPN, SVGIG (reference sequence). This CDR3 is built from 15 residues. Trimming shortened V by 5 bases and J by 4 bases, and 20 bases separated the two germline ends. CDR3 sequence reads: CAWGTGTLLATEAFF. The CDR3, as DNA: TGTGCCTGGGGCACCGGGACGCTACTTGCCACTGAAGCTTTCTTT.

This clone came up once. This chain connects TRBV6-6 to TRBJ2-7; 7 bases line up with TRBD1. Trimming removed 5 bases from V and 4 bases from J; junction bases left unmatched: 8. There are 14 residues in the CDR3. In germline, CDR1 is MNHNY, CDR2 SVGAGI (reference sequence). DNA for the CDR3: TGTGCCAGCAGTGACTTCGGGACAGCTTACGAGCAGTACTTC. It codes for CASSDFGTAYEQYF.

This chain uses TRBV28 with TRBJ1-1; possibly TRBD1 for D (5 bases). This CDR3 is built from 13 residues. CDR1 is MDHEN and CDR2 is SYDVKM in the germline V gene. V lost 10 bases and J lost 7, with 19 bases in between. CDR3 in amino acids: CATHGGSEIEAFF. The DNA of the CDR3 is TGTGCCACCCACGGGGGGTCAGAGATTGAAGCTTTCTTT.

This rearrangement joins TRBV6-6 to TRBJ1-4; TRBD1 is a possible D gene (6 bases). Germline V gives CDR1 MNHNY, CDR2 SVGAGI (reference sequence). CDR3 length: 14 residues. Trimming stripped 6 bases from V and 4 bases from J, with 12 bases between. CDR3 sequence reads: CASSRQVINEKLFF. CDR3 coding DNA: TGTGCCAGCAGCCGACAGGTCATTAATGAAAAACTGTTTTTT.

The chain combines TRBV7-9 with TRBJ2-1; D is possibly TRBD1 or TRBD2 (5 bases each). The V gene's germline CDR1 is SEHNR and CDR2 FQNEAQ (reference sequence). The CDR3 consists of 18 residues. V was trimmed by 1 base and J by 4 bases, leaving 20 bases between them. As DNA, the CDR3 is TGTGCCAGCAGCTTAGAATCGTACGAGGGACGACTTTACAATGAGCAGTTCTTC. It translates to CASSLESYEGRLYNEQFF.

The CDR3 nucleotides read TGCGCCAGCAGCCGTACCGGGACCTCCGCGGGGGAGACCCAGTACTTC. This encodes CASSRTGTSAGETQYF. V gene TRBV5-1 combines with J gene TRBJ2-5; TRBD2 is a possible D gene (6 bases). Per germline, CDR1 SGHRS and CDR2 YFSETQ. Between the trimmed V and J ends, which lost 4 bases and 5 bases, there was a span of 21 bases. The CDR3 consists of 16 residues.

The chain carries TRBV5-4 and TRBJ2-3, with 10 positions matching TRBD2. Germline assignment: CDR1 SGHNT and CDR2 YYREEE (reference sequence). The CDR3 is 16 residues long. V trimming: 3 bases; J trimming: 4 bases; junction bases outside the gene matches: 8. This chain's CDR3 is CASSSFASGRPDTQYF. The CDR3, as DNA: TGTGCCAGCAGCTCCTTCGCTAGCGGGAGACCAGATACGCAGTATTTT.

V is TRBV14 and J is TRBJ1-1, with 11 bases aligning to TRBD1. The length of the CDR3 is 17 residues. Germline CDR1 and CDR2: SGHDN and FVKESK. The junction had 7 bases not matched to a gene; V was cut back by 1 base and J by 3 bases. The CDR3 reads CASSQVQDRGLDTEAFF. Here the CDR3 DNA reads TGTGCCAGCAGCCAAGTACAGGACAGGGGGCTGGACACTGAAGCTTTCTTT. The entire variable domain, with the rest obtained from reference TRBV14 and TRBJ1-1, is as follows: EAGVTQFPSHSVIEKGQTVTLRCDPISGHDNLYWYRRVMGKEIKFLLHFVKESKQDESGMPNNRFLAERTGGTYSTLKVQPAELEDSGVYFCASSQVQDRGLDTEAFFGQGTRLTVV.

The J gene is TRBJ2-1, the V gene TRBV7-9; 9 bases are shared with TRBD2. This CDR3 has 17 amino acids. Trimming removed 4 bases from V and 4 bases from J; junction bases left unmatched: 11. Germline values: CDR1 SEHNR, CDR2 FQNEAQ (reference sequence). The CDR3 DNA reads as TGTGCCAGCAGCTCCCTCCGTAGCGGGAGTGATTACAATGAGCAGTTCTTC. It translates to CASSSLRSGSDYNEQFF.

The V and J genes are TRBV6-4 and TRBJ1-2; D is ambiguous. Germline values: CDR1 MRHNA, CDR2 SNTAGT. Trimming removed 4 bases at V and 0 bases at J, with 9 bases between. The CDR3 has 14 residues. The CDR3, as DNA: TGTGCCAGCAGTGCGGGCGCGGCTAACTATGGCTACACCTTC. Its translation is CASSAGAANYGYTF.

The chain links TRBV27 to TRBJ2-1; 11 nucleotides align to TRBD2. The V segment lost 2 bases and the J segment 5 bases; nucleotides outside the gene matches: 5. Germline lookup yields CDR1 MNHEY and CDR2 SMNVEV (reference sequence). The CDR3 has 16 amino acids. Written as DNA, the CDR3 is TGTGCCAGCAGTTTAGACACTAGCGGGGGCGACAATGAGCAGTTCTTC. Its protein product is CASSLDTSGGDNEQFF.

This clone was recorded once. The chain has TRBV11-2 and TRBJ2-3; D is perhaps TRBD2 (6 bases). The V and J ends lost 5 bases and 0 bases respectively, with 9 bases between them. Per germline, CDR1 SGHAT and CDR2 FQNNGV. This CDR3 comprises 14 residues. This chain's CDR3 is CASSLGLSTDTQYF. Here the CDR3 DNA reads TGTGCCAGCAGCCTGGGACTCAGCACAGATACGCAGTATTTT.